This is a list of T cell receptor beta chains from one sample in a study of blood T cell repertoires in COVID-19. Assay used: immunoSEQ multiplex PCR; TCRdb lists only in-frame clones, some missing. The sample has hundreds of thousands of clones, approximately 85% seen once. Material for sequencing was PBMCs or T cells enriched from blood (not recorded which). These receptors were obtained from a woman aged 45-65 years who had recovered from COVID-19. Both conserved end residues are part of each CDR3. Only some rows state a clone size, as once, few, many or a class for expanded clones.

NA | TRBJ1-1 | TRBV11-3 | CASSPWTNLGDEAFF
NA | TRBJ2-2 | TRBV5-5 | CASSLEVRKTGELFF
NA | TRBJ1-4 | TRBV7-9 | CASSLGVGTGPPLFF
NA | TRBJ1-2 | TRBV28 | CASFRARDGYTF
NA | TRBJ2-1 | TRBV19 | CASSLGLLGPYNEQFF
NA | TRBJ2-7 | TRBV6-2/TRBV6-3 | CASSYSLASNPYEQYF
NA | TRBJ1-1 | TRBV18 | CASSVSGGRNTEAFF
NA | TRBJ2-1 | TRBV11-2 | CASSLDRGGTSGSSQFF
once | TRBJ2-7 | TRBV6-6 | CASSTGTGVNEQYF
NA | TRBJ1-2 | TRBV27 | CASSPRQTNYGYTF
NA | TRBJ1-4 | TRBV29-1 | CSVSADRAPNEKLFF
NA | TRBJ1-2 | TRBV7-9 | CASSIEGAPNYGYTF
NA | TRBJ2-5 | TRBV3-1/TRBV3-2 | CASSHGHYQETQYF
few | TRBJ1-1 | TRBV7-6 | CASSLSRDTEAFF
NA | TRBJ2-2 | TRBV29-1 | CSVHPPGLLNTGELFF
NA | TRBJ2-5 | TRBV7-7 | CASSLFGAGETQYF
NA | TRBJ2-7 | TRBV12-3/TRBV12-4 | CASSLNRHYEQYF
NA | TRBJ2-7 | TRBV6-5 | CASHAGGQGRHEQYF
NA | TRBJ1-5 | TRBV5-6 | CASSAWTENQPQHF
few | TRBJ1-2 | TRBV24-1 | CATSDLSVNYGYTF
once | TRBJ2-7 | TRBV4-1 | CASSQGTTGYEQYF
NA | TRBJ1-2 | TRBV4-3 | CASSQEGRGGYTF
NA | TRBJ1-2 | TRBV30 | CALIVQEANYGYTF
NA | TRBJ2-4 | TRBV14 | CASSQGVIRLSEELVDIQYF
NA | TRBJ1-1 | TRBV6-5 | CASSYADMNTEAFF
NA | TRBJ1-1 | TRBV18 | CASSRGENTEAFF
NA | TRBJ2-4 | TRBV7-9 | CASSRGTPKNIQYF
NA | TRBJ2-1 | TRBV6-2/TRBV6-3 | CASSWKGAAYNEQFF
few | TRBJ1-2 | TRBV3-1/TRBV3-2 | CASSQGDRVYTF
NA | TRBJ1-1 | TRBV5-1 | CASSLAAGYDTEAFF
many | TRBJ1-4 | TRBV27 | CASSDSLPTNEKLFF
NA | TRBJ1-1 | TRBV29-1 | CSGLQEKAFF
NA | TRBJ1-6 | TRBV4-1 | CASSHGLPSLGSPLHF
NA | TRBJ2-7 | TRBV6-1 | CASSEPGFRHSYEQYF
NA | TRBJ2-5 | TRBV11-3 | CASSPRRLAGAQETQYF
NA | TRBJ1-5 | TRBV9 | CASSPGTGSQPQHF
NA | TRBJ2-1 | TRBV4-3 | CASSQGTVRYNEQFF
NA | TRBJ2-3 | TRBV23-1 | CASSQSSGVRTQYF
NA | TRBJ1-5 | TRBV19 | CASSIVGRGSNQPQHF
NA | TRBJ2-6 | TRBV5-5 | CASSPKQGASSGANVLTF
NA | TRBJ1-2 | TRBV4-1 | CASSHTGGGGYTF
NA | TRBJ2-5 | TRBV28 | CASVSSRLVGTQYF
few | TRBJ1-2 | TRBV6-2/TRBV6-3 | CASSTKGGGRGYGYTF
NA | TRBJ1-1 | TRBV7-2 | CASSQRMGLNTEAFF
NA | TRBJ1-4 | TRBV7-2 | CASSVVGTGREKLFF
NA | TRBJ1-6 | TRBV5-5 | CASSLEVAGGSPLHF
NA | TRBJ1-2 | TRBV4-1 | CASSHLAWAGYGYTF
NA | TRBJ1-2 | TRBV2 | CASSEGGRALYGYTF
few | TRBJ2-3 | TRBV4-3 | CASSQGTGSGADTQYF
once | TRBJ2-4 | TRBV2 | CASSVMQGLTDLAKNIQYF
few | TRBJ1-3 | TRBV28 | CASSSPGIVGNTIYF
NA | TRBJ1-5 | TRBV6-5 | CASGDGYQPQHF
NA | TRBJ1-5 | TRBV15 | CATSLDRGVGHF
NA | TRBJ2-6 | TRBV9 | CASSVWKGVSGANVLTF